This T cell receptor (beta chain) was sequenced for a study of blood T cell repertoires in COVID-19. Repertoires were generated with immunoSEQ multiplex PCR, while TCRdb's copy carries only in-frame clones and drops some. The data show 310,000 or so clones, 80% to 95% seen once. The CDR3 runs 14 residues. Germline V gives CDR1 SGDLS, CDR2 YYNGEE. J lost 4 bases, V lost 3 bases, and 4 bases had no gene match. The chain employs TRBV9 and TRBJ1-1; 9 nucleotides match TRBD1. Sequencing input: PBMCs or T cells enriched from blood (not recorded which). The sequence came from a woman in her twenties or thirties who had recovered from COVID-19. In nucleotides, the CDR3 is TGTGCCAGCAGCGAGACAGGGGGTGGCACTGAAGCTTTCTTT. This translates into CASSETGGGTEAFF.